The T cell receptor beta chain under discussion was sequenced for a study of T cells in Graves' hyperthyroidism and ophthalmopathy. Turning to the study itself: Peripheral blood samples were taken at initial diagnosis, prior to any treatment. Study observations and caveats: Among thyroid clonotypes expanded above 0.001, most also appeared in blood. From stable hyperthyroidism, ophthalmopathy was separated by a 13 V-J model.

Amplified TCR beta CDR3 regions derived from RNA transcripts. HTBI primers were used for first-round RT-PCR of the TCR CDR3. TCRdb re-called the multiplex PCR reads with MiXCR, one entry per CDR3 protein. The sample has 450,000 to 500,000 distinct CDR3 sequences, around a fifth seen once; the top ten hold approximately 54%. This clonotype was counted ten times or more. What it binds is not known. Between the trimmed V and J ends, which lost 1 base and 5 bases, there was a span of 18 bases. This CDR3 spans 16 amino acids. Ophthalmopathy patients had Clinical Activity Score at least 3, NOSPECS grade at least 4, duration under 3 months.

The chain combines TRBV12-3 or TRBV12-4 with TRBJ2-7; D may correspond to TRBD1 or TRBD2 (5 bases each). The sample taken for sequencing was blood. This clonotype was obtained from a woman aged 70-85 years with Graves' ophthalmopathy. In DNA, the CDR3 is TGTGCCAGCAGTTTAGATGAAGGGACCCCTGGGGACGAGCAGTACTTC. Translating it yields CASSLDEGTPGDEQYF.